This T cell receptor (beta chain) is drawn from a study of cytomegalovirus exposure and HLA in healthy donors. V trimming: 0 bases; J trimming: 3 bases; junction bases outside the gene matches: 3. This CDR3 spans 15 amino acids. Germline loops: CDR1 SGHAT, CDR2 FQNNGV. The PCR employed 60 Vbeta primers together with 13 Jbeta primers. Profiled with immunoSEQ multiplex PCR; TCRdb holds only in-frame clones, not every one. The table has approximately 120,000 clones, approximately 76% seen once. The receptor's source is a woman between 50 and 59 years old in good health and CMV-seropositive. The chain combines TRBV11-2 with TRBJ2-3; 7 bases are shared with TRBD2. Material for sequencing was PBMCs. CDR3 in amino acids: CASSLDGRKTDTQYF. The CDR3 nucleotides read TGTGCCAGCAGCTTAGACGGGAGGAAGACAGATACGCAGTATTTT.